This TCR beta chain was identified in a study of identifying expanded T cells in peripheral blood. The data were produced by immunoSEQ multiplex PCR, yet TCRdb's version contains in-frame clones alone and is incomplete. The sample shows under 110,000 clones, about 83% of them seen only once. This clone has only one observation. The TCR was taken from a person between 18 and 75 years old in good health. The sequenced sample consisted of blood.

The CDR3, as DNA: TGTGCCAGCAGCTTAGTGTCCGGGGGGGCCTTCAATGAGCAGTTCTTC. Translating it yields CASSLVSGGAFNEQFF. The chain couples TRBV11-2 to TRBJ2-1, with 8 bases fitting TRBD2. The CDR3 runs 16 residues. Germline CDR1 reads SGHAT; CDR2 reads FQNNGV. V was pared by 1 base and J by 6 bases, with 8 bases of the junction left unmatched.